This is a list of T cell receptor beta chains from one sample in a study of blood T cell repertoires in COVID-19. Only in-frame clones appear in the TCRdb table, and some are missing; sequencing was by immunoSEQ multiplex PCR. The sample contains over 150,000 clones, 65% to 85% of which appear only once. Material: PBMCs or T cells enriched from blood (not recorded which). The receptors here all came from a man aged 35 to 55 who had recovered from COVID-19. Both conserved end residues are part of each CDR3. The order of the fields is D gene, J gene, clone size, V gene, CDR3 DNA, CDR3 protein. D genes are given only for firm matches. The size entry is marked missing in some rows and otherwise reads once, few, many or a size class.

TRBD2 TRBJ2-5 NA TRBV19 TGTGCCAGTAGTACTAGACTAGCGGGGGTTATGAAGACCCAGTACTTC CASSTRLAGVMKTQYF
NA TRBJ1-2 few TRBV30 TGTGCCTGGAGTTTGGCGGGCTATGGCTACACCTTC CAWSLAGYGYTF
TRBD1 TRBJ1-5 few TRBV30 TGTGCCTGGAGCGCGACAGGGTATCAGCCCCAGCATTTT CAWSATGYQPQHF
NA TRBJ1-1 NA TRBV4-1 TGCGCCAGCAGCCAAGGTCGAGGCGTCGGGATGAACACTGAAGCTTTCTTT CASSQGRGVGMNTEAFF
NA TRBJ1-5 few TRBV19 TGTGCCAGTAGTATCTCCAGGGTATCGCAGCCCCAGCATTTT CASSISRVSQPQHF
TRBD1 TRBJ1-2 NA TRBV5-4 TGTGCCAGCAGCTCCATGGACAGGGCCTATGGCTACACCTTC CASSSMDRAYGYTF
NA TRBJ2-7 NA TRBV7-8 TGTGCCAGCAGCTTAGGCCCAGGTCTTTACGAGCAGTACTTC CASSLGPGLYEQYF
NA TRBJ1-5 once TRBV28 TGTGCCAGCAGTTTAAAGCTCTATCAGCCCCAGCATTTT CASSLKLYQPQHF
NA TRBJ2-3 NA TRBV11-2 TGTGCCAGCAGCGGTCGGCGGGTGAAGACAGATACGCAGTATTTT CASSGRRVKTDTQYF
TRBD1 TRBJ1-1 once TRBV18 TGTGCCAGCTCACCACGCCCCCCGGGACAGGGAGAAGCTTTCTTT CASSPRPPGQGEAFF
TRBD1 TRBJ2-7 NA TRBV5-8 TGTGCCAGCAGCTTGAAGGACAGGGCCTACGAGCAGTACTTC CASSLKDRAYEQYF
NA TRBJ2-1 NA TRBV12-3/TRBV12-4 TGTGCCGGTGGGACTTATAATCGCGATGAGCAGTTCTTC CAGGTYNRDEQFF
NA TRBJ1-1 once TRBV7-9 TGTGCCAGCAGCTCCGAAGGGGACACTGAAGCTTTCTTT CASSSEGDTEAFF
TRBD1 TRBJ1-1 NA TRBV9 TGTGCCAGCAGCCCACACAGGGGGCTGGTGGGTACTGAAGCTTTCTTT CASSPHRGLVGTEAFF
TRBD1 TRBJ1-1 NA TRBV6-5 TGTGCCAGCCATAGGCAGGGGGAGATATGGTCCGAAGCTTTCTTT CASHRQGEIWSEAFF
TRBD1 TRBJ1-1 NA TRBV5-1 TGCGCCAGCAGCCTGAACACAGGGGGCACTGAAGCTTTCTTT CASSLNTGGTEAFF
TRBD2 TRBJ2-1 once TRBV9 TGTGCCAGCAGCGTAACGAGTAGGGCGGGAGCTTACAATGAGCAGTTCTTC CASSVTSRAGAYNEQFF
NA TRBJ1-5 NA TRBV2 TGTGCCAGCCGGGACACCAATCAGCCCCAGCATTTT CASRDTNQPQHF
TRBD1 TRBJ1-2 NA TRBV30 TGTGCCTGCTCGCCCGGGACAGGGCACTATGGCTACACCTTC CACSPGTGHYGYTF
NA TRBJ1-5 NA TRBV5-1 TGCGCCAGCAGCGAGGATCCCCATCAGCCCCAGCATTTT CASSEDPHQPQHF
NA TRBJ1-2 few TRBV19 TGTGCCAGTACCTACGTGGGGGCCTACGGCTACACCTTC CASTYVGAYGYTF
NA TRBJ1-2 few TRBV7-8 TGTGCCAGCAGCTTACTCGGGGTGAGCGGCTACACCTTC CASSLLGVSGYTF
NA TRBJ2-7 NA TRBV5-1 TGCGCCAGCAGCTTGGCCAGACTCTCAGATGGTGGGGAGCAGTACTTC CASSLARLSDGGEQYF
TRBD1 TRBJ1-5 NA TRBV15 TGTGCCACCAGCACGAACACCCCAGGGGGGAGCTGGAATCAGCCCCAGCATTTT CATSTNTPGGSWNQPQHF
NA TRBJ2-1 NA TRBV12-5 TGTGCTAGTGGTTTGAAAGTTATTTTCGGTAATGAGCAGTTCTTC CASGLKVIFGNEQFF
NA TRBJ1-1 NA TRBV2 TGTGCCAGCAGTCCACCCGGTGACACTGAAGCTTTCTTT CASSPPGDTEAFF
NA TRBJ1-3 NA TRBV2 TGTGCCAGCAGATCACTCCCTGGAAACACCATATATTTT CASRSLPGNTIYF
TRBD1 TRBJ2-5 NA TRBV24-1 TGTGCCACCAGCAAGACAGGGGGCTTGGAGACCCAGTACTTC CATSKTGGLETQYF
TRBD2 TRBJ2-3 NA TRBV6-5 TGTGCCAGCAGTTGGACTAGCGGGGGGGAAGCAGATACGCAGTATTTT CASSWTSGGEADTQYF